These 8 T cell receptor beta chains originate from one sample sequenced in a study of T cells in Graves' hyperthyroidism and ophthalmopathy. Amplified TCR beta CDR3 regions came from RNA transcripts. HTBI primers were the set used in a first-round RT-PCR of the TCR CDR3. MiXCR was run by TCRdb on the multiplex PCR reads, yielding one entry per CDR3 protein. This sample has about 270,000 distinct CDR3 sequences; roughly 22% occur once, and the top ten carry roughly a third. The sequencing sample was made of blood. All receptors come from a woman aged 40 to 50 with Graves' ophthalmopathy.

The chain employs TRBV6-5 and TRBJ2-7; D not certain. This CDR3 region has 14 residues. Per the germline V gene, CDR1 is MNHEY and CDR2 is SVGAGI. Trimming took 0 bases from V and 5 from J, leaving 11 bases between them. The CDR3 DNA is TGTGCCAGCAGTTACTCCGAGGCGTTAAACGAGCAGTACTTC. Its translation: CASSYSEALNEQYF.

Many counts were recorded for this clonotype. The V gene is TRBV6-1, the J gene TRBJ2-5; TRBD2 aligns across 8 bases. CDR1 is MNHNS and CDR2 is SASEGT in the germline V gene. Unmatched junction bases numbered 9, after V lost 2 bases and J lost 7 bases. The CDR3 is 15 residues long. Written as DNA, the CDR3 is TGTGCCAGCAGTGAACCCGAGCGGGAGATTGGGACCCAGTACTTC. Protein product: CASSEPEREIGTQYF.

In its sample, this clonotype was seen once. The chain combines TRBV6-2 or TRBV6-3 with TRBJ2-7; D may be TRBD1 (5 bases). Germline values: CDR1 MNHEY, CDR2 SVGEGT. The CDR3 is 14 residues long. V was trimmed by 5 bases and J by 1 base, leaving 12 bases between them. CDR3 nucleotide sequence: TGTGCCAGCAGTGCTCCACAGGTGTCCTACGAGCAGTACTTC. As protein: CASSAPQVSYEQYF.

This clonotype appeared many times. This chain connects TRBV18 to TRBJ2-4; D gene ambiguous. The CDR3 runs to 13 residues. Germline V CDR1 and CDR2: KGHSH, LQKENI. The ends were cut back, 2 bases at V and 0 bases at J, with 2 bases in the middle. CDR3 sequence: CASSPVAKNIQYF. DNA for the CDR3: TGTGCCAGCTCACCAGTAGCCAAAAACATTCAGTACTTC.

This clonotype was counted ten times or more. J is TRBJ2-5 and V is TRBV28; 13 nucleotides match TRBD2. Germline values: CDR1 MDHEN, CDR2 SYDVKM. The trim removed 6 bases at V and 5 bases at J, leaving 9 bases unmatched. The CDR3 spans 16 residues. The chain's CDR3 is CASSQWTSGSWETQYF. CDR3 sequence (DNA): TGTGCCAGCAGCCAATGGACTAGCGGGAGTTGGGAGACCCAGTACTTC. The entire variable domain, with the rest obtained from reference TRBV28 and TRBJ2-5, is as follows: DVKVTQSSRYLVKRTGEKVFLECVQDMDHENMFWYRQDPGLGLRLIYFSYDVKMKEKGDIPEGYSVSREKKERFSLILESASTNQTSMYLCASSQWTSGSWETQYFGPGTRLLVL.

In its sample, this clonotype was seen many times. This chain connects TRBV7-6 to TRBJ2-7; D remains unclear. V was pared by 4 bases and J by 4 bases, with 17 bases between. The CDR3 sequence is 15 residues long. Germline V gives CDR1 SGHVS, CDR2 FNYEAQ. For the CDR3, the DNA is TGTGCCAGCAGCTCGGACGAGGCAGGTCTTTACGAGCAGTACTTC. Protein: CASSSDEAGLYEQYF.

The V call is TRBV12-3 or TRBV12-4, the J call TRBJ2-7; 7 bases are a match to TRBD1. J was trimmed by 3 bases and V by 8 bases; bases with no gene match: 7. The CDR3 extends over 13 amino acids. The CDR3 DNA reads TGTGCCAGCTCGGGGCAGGGGGACTACGAGCAGTACTTC. Translation: CASSGQGDYEQYF.

This clonotype appeared a few times. J is TRBJ2-1 and V is TRBV28, with TRBD2 matching 7 bases. This CDR3 spans 15 amino acids. CDR1 is MDHEN, CDR2 SYDVKM, per germline. V was pared by 4 bases and J by 5 bases, with 8 bases of the junction left unmatched. Here the CDR3 DNA reads TGTGCCAGCAGTTCGTCTAGCGGAAATAACAATGAGCAGTTCTTC. This sequence encodes CASSSSSGNNNEQFF.